One and the same sample provided the 10 T cell receptor beta chains below, sequenced in a study of beta chain features in type 1 diabetes listed by TCRdb under 2018. The library was built by means of the immunoSEQ multiplex PCR assay. The High Capacity cDNA Reverse Transcription Kit was used to reverse transcribe all of the isolated RNA, meaning that expressed TCRB transcripts were what got sequenced. TCRdb took over this immuneACCESS table, retaining in-frame rearrangements with V and J assigned. Such tables are incomplete; in checked studies, under half of the missing clones stem from an unresolved V gene, and the remainder is unexplained. The sample records fewer than 550,000 clones, about 10% of which are singletons. Clones ranked in the top ten supply over 0.035% of the sample. Sequenced sample: naive CD4+ T cells from blood. The meaning of the sample's cell subset or site label: true naive CD4+ T cells. The origin of the receptors is a woman between 18 and 30 years old in good health.

This clone was seen a few times. The V and J genes are TRBV4-1 and TRBJ2-5; 7 bases match TRBD2. Germline CDR1 and CDR2: MGHRA and YSYEKL. The J segment lost 9 bases and the V segment lost 0 bases, leaving 10 bases of the junction unmatched. The CDR3 is 15 amino acids. As DNA, the CDR3 is TGCGCCAGCAGCCAAGAGCCGCGCGGGGGTCACTCCCAGTACTTC. It yields the protein CASSQEPRGGHSQYF.

This clone has more than one count but fewer than ten. V and J are TRBV19 and TRBJ2-5; the D call may be TRBD1 or TRBD2 (7 bases each). This CDR3 is 15 amino acids long. V lost 7 bases and J 3 bases, leaving 18 bases between the germline ends. CDR1 and CDR2 (germline): LNHDA, SQIVND (reference sequence). The CDR3 loop is CASNPRGGGKETQYF. The CDR3 region has the DNA TGTGCCAGTAACCCACGGGGAGGGGGCAAAGAGACCCAGTACTTC. The variable domain in full, completed from reference TRBV19 and TRBJ2-5, reads DGGITQSPKYLFRKEGQNVTLSCEQNLNHDAMYWYRQDPGQGLRLIYYSQIVNDFQKGDIAEGYSVSREKKESFPLTVTSAQKNPTAFYLCASNPRGGGKETQYFGPGTRLLVL.

The chain carries TRBV14 and TRBJ2-1; TRBD2 matches at 10 bases. Germline lookup yields CDR1 SGHDN and CDR2 FVKESK. The CDR3 sequence is 18 residues long. V trimming: 7 bases; J trimming: 7 bases; junction bases outside the gene matches: 19. The CDR3 coding sequence is TGTGCCAGCACCTGTGGGGGACTAGCGATAAGGATGTGGAATGAGCAGTTCTTC. Amino acids: CASTCGGLAIRMWNEQFF.

The chain uses TRBV12-5 and TRBJ1-5; D is undetermined. Germline V lookup: CDR1 LGHNT, CDR2 FRNRAP. Trimming removed 8 bases from V and 2 bases from J, with 13 bases in between. This CDR3 has 14 amino acids. Written as DNA, the CDR3 is TGTGCTAGTAGTGCCGGGGAGGGCAATCAGCCCCAGCATTTT. It translates to CASSAGEGNQPQHF.

This chain connects TRBV19 to TRBJ2-1; D possibly uses TRBD1 or TRBD2 (5 bases each). The CDR3 covers 16 residues. From germline, CDR1 is LNHDA and CDR2 SQIVND (reference sequence). The V and J ends lost 7 bases and 2 bases respectively, with 18 bases between them. The CDR3 nucleotides are TGTGCCAGTATGGGGCTCCCGGTTAGCGCCTACAATGAGCAGTTCTTC. Protein product: CASMGLPVSAYNEQFF.

The gene calls are TRBV28 and TRBJ2-5; 8 bases fit TRBD1. This CDR3 spans 16 amino acids. Germline CDR1 reads MDHEN; CDR2 reads SYDVKM. The junction had 6 bases not matched to a gene; V was cut back by 2 bases and J by 1 base. CDR3 nucleotide sequence: TGTGCCAGCAGTTTAGCCCGGACAGGGTCCCAAGAGACCCAGTACTTC. Its translation: CASSLARTGSQETQYF.

This clone was observed a few times. V gene TRBV9 combines with J gene TRBJ2-3; D gene unclear. The germline V gene encodes CDR1 SGDLS and CDR2 YYNGEE. V gave up 0 bases and J gave up 4 bases, with 3 bases separating them. The CDR3 spans 12 residues. CDR3 residues: CASSVEADTQYF. Here the CDR3 DNA reads TGTGCCAGCAGCGTAGAGGCAGATACGCAGTATTTT.

This clone occurred a few times. The rearrangement joins TRBV29-1 to TRBJ2-1, with TRBD1 matching over 8 bases. The CDR3 loop spans 15 amino acids. Trimming cost V 3 bases and J 1 base; bases outside gene matches: 5. CDR1 and CDR2 from the germline V gene are SQVTM and ANQGSEA. The CDR3 is CSVDKGTGSYNEQFF. In DNA, the CDR3 is TGCAGCGTTGATAAGGGGACAGGATCCTACAATGAGCAGTTCTTC.

This clone was seen many times. The V gene is TRBV21-1, the J gene TRBJ2-1; the listed D gene, TRBD1, was not tested against the DNA. TRBV21-1 represents a pseudogene. There are 15 residues in the CDR3. The CDR3 coding sequence is TGTGCCAGCAACCTAGCAGGGACAGGGTCACTTGAGCAGTTCTTC. Residues: CASNLAGTGSLEQFF.

CDR3 protein: CASSKTSGSTAEQYF. The CDR3 coding sequence is TGCGCCAGCAGCAAAACTAGCGGGAGTACAGCCGAGCAGTACTTC. The chain has TRBV5-1 and TRBJ2-7; 11 bases fit TRBD2. The CDR3 contains 15 residues. Trimming at V came to 4 bases and at J to 6 bases, leaving 9 bases not matched to a gene. Per germline, CDR1 SGHRS and CDR2 YFSETQ.